Reported below is one TCR beta chain. The antigen is undetermined. The sample is drawn from a study of shared clonotypes between healthy human individuals. Findings and limits, study-wide: An effect of sequencing depth on clonotype sharing among donors was expected. Naive subsets tended to show greater estimated richness than memory subsets.

The repertoire was sequenced with immunoSEQ multiplex PCR; TCRdb's copy has only in-frame clones and lacks some. In the table there are over a million clones, around three quarters of which are singletons. The CDR3 consists of 16 residues. V dropped 8 bases and J dropped 2 bases, with 21 bases sitting between them. The germline V gene has CDR1 MNHEY and CDR2 SMNVEV (reference sequence). Healthy and HIV-negative, the adult donors had no recent acute infections or vaccinations. The rearrangement uses TRBV27 and TRBJ1-2; D perhaps matches TRBD1 (5 bases). The sequence was collected from a man younger than 35 in good health. Some clones in this sample may be carry-over from other donors' samples. What was sequenced was memory CD4+ T cells from PBMCs. Indicated subset: CD45RA-negative fraction. The DNA of the CDR3 is TGTGCCAGCGCCCCGACCTCGACAGCCCGAAACTATGGCTACACCTTC. Residues: CASAPTSTARNYGYTF.